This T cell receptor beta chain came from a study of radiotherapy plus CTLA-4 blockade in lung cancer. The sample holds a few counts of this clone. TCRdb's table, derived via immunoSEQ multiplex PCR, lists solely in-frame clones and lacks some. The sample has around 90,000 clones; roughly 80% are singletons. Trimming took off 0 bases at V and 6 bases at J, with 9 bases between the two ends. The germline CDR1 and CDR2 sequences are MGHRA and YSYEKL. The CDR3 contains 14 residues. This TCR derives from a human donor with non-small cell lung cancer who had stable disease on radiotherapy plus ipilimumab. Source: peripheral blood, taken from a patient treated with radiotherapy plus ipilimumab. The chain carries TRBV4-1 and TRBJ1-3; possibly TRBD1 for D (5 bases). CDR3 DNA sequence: TGCGCCAGCAGCCAAGATCCGGGACCAAACACCATATATTTT. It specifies CASSQDPGPNTIYF.